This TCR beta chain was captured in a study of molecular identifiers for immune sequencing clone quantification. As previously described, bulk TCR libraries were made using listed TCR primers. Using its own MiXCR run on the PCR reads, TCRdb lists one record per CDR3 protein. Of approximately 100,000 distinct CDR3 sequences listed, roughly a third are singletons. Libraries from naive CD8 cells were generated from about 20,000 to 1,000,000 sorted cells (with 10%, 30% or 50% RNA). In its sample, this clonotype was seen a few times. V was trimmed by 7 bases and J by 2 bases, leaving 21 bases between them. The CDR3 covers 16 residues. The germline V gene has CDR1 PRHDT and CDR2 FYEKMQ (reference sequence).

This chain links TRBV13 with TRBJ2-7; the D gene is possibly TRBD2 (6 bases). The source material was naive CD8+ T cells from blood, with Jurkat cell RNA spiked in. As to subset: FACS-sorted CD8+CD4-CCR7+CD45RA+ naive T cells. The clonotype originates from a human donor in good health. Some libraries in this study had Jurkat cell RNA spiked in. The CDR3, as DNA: TGTGCCAGCACCGAAACGGGTCGGGGGAATCCCTACGAGCAGTACTTC. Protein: CASTETGRGNPYEQYF.